The 32 T cell receptor beta chains below come from one sample, sequenced in a study of graft-versus-host responses after intestinal transplantation. No antigen is known for these receptors. Measured with immunoSEQ multiplex PCR; TCRdb has only the in-frame clones, and not every one. Of over 90,000 clones in the sample, roughly 90% were seen once. This material consisted of unstimulated CD8+ T cells sorted from spleen or lymph node cells, taken before intestinal transplant. The source of these receptors is a human donor who received an intestinal transplant.

J is TRBJ2-7 and V is TRBV29-1, with TRBD1 matching 10 bases. Germline V gives CDR1 SQVTM, CDR2 ANQGSEA. After removal of 6 bases from V and 0 bases from J, the junction contained 2 bases not matched to a gene. The CDR3 has 13 residues. CDR3 sequence (DNA): TGCAGCGTGAGACAGGGGGCCTCCTACGAGCAGTACTTC. Translated, it gives CSVRQGASYEQYF.

J is TRBJ1-5 and V is TRBV19, with D perhaps matching TRBD1 (5 bases). CDR1 LNHDA and CDR2 SQIVND come from the germline V gene (reference sequence). V gave up 5 bases and J gave up 7 bases, with 18 bases separating them. This CDR3 has 15 residues. CDR3 DNA: TGTGCCAGTAGTTCATACTCAACCCGGGGGCAGCCCCAGCATTTT. Its protein product is CASSSYSTRGQPQHF.

V gene TRBV5-5 combines with J gene TRBJ1-1; D not resolved. Trimming pared 2 bases from V and 6 bases from J, leaving 8 bases between. This CDR3 is built from 12 residues. CDR1 SGHKS and CDR2 YYEKEE come from the germline V gene (reference sequence). Here the CDR3 reads CASSFFEAEAFF. The DNA for the CDR3 is TGTGCCAGCAGCTTTTTCGAGGCTGAAGCTTTCTTT.

V is TRBV27 and J is TRBJ2-1, with unresolved D. Germline V CDR1 and CDR2: MNHEY, SMNVEV (reference sequence). The CDR3 is 14 amino acids. V was trimmed by 3 bases and J by 1 base, leaving 7 bases between them. The DNA for the CDR3 is TGTGCCAGCAGTTTCAAGAGATCCTACAATGAGCAGTTCTTC. Translation: CASSFKRSYNEQFF.

The chain carries TRBV4-3 and TRBJ2-3, with D unresolved. The V gene lost 0 bases and the J gene lost 4 bases, with 8 bases spanning the gap. The germline gives CDR1 LGHNA, CDR2 YSLEER. The CDR3 consists of 14 residues. The CDR3 protein is CASSQEEMADTQYF. CDR3 sequence (DNA): TGCGCCAGCAGCCAAGAGGAGATGGCAGATACGCAGTATTTT.

This chain joins TRBV4-1 and TRBJ2-7, with D perhaps matching TRBD1 (6 bases). The V and J ends lost 1 base and 0 bases respectively, with 10 bases between them. Per germline, CDR1 MGHRA and CDR2 YSYEKL. The CDR3 covers 15 residues. The CDR3 is CASSQVGGNSYEQYF. In nucleotides, the CDR3 is TGCGCCAGCAGCCAAGTAGGGGGAAACTCCTACGAGCAGTACTTC.

The V call is TRBV7-9, the J call TRBJ2-7; the match to TRBD1 covers 10 bases. The ends lost 5 bases at V and 3 bases at J; junction bases unmatched: 4. Germline V gene data show CDR1 as SEHNR and CDR2 as FQNEAQ (reference sequence). The CDR3 sequence is 14 residues long. The CDR3 DNA sequence: TGTGCCAGCAGCGAGACAGGGGGCGGCTACGAGCAGTACTTC. The encoded protein is CASSETGGGYEQYF.

This chain connects TRBV5-1 to TRBJ1-1, with TRBD1 as a possible D gene (5 bases). Trimming took off 3 bases at V and 2 bases at J, with 8 bases between the two ends. Germline values: CDR1 SGHRS, CDR2 YFSETQ. This CDR3 is 13 amino acids long. DNA for the CDR3: TGCGCCAGCAGCTGGAGGGGTAACACTGAAGCTTTCTTT. Residues: CASSWRGNTEAFF.

The chain carries TRBV4-1 and TRBJ1-5, with D possibly TRBD1 on 5 matching bases. The CDR3 is 17 residues long. With 4 bases removed from V and 4 bases from J, the gap between germline ends came to 20 bases. Germline V CDR1 and CDR2: MGHRA, YSYEKL. The CDR3 coding sequence is TGCGCCAGCAGCCCCCGAGAACTAACAGGCGATAATCAGCCCCAGCATTTT. This gives the protein CASSPRELTGDNQPQHF.

The chain joins TRBV7-9 to TRBJ2-7, with D possibly being TRBD2 (5 bases). CDR1 SEHNR and CDR2 FQNEAQ come from the germline V gene (reference sequence). V lost 4 bases and J lost 0, with 10 bases in between. This CDR3 is 14 amino acids long. The CDR3 loop reads CASSSGVVSYEQYF. CDR3 DNA: TGTGCCAGCAGCTCCGGGGTTGTCTCCTACGAGCAGTACTTC.

This sequence joins TRBV30 and TRBJ2-3; the match to TRBD2 covers 10 bases. V trimming: 5 bases; J trimming: 4 bases; junction bases outside the gene matches: 18. The CDR3 totals 18 residues. Germline values: CDR1 GTSNPN, CDR2 SVGIG (reference sequence). Written as DNA, the CDR3 is TGTGCCTGGGACTCTGTATCGACTCCTAGCGGGAGACCAGATACGCAGTATTTT. Amino acid sequence: CAWDSVSTPSGRPDTQYF.

The chain joins TRBV14 to TRBJ1-4; 7 positions match TRBD1. The length of the CDR3 is 16 residues. CDR1 and CDR2 (germline): SGHDN, FVKESK. Trimming removed 0 bases from V and 5 bases from J; junction bases left unmatched: 6. The CDR3 protein is CASSQDPRGSNEKLFF. For the CDR3, the DNA is TGTGCCAGCAGCCAAGACCCCAGGGGGAGCAATGAAAAACTGTTTTTT.

The genes are TRBV4-1 and TRBJ2-7, with 9 bases lining up with TRBD1. V shed 4 bases, J shed 3 bases, and the junction held 7 bases outside the gene matches. This CDR3 has 15 residues. Germline V CDR1 and CDR2: MGHRA, YSYEKL. The CDR3 coding sequence is TGCGCCAGCAGCCGGGGAACAGGGGGCAACTACGAGCAGTACTTC. Its translation: CASSRGTGGNYEQYF.

The rearrangement links TRBV27 to TRBJ1-1; D remains unclear. The germline V gene encodes CDR1 MNHEY and CDR2 SMNVEV (reference sequence). CDR3 length equals 13 residues. The V gene lost 3 bases and the J gene lost 3 bases, with 8 bases spanning the gap. The CDR3 loop reads CASSFGQDTEAFF. Here the CDR3 DNA reads TGTGCCAGCAGTTTTGGGCAGGACACTGAAGCTTTCTTT.

V and J are TRBV4-1 and TRBJ1-3; D remains unclear. With 4 bases removed from V and 4 bases from J, the gap between germline ends came to 5 bases. The CDR3 runs 12 residues. Germline assignment: CDR1 MGHRA and CDR2 YSYEKL. The CDR3 sequence is CASSPQGNTIYF. The CDR3 DNA reads as TGCGCCAGCAGCCCACAGGGAAACACCATATATTTT.

The J gene is TRBJ1-2, the V gene TRBV27; a weak D match, TRBD1 (6 bases). Looked up from germline, CDR1 is MNHEY and CDR2 is SMNVEV (reference sequence). V lost 3 bases, J lost 2 bases, and 19 bases lay in between. The CDR3 covers 17 residues. CDR3 residues: CASSFGQGTIPNYGYTF. DNA for the CDR3: TGTGCCAGCAGTTTTGGGCAGGGGACAATTCCGAACTATGGCTACACCTTC.

The V call is TRBV7-9, the J call TRBJ2-2; TRBD1 matches 8 bases. The CDR3 is 16 residues long. The junction had 8 bases not matched to a gene; V was cut back by 8 bases and J by 0 bases. Germline V gene lookup returns CDR1 SEHNR and CDR2 FQNEAQ (reference sequence). CDR3 amino acids: CASLKTGDANTGELFF. Written as DNA, the CDR3 is TGTGCCAGCCTTAAGACAGGGGACGCGAACACCGGGGAGCTGTTTTTT.

This rearrangement joins TRBV19 to TRBJ2-7; 7 nucleotides match TRBD1. The CDR3 length is 12 residues. After removal of 5 bases from V and 6 bases from J, the junction contained 4 bases not matched to a gene. Germline values: CDR1 LNHDA, CDR2 SQIVND (reference sequence). CDR3 sequence (DNA): TGTGCCAGTAGTCCCACAGGGGTCGAGCAGTACTTC. Protein: CASSPTGVEQYF.

This clone was recorded only once. The genes are TRBV11-2 and TRBJ1-5, with a possible D match to TRBD1 (6 bases). V lost 5 bases, J lost 0 bases, and 11 bases lay in between. The germline V gene encodes CDR1 SGHAT and CDR2 FQNNGV. The CDR3 consists of 15 residues. Here the CDR3 DNA reads TGTGCCAGCAGCGCCGGACAGAATAGCAATCAGCCCCAGCATTTT. This encodes CASSAGQNSNQPQHF. The whole variable domain, remainder taken from reference TRBV11-2 and TRBJ1-5, is EAGVAQSPRYKIIEKRQSVAFWCNPISGHATLYWYQQILGQGPKLLIQFQNNGVVDDSQLPKDRFSAERLKGVDSTLKIQPAKLEDSAVYLCASSAGQNSNQPQHFGDGTRLSIL.

The chain employs TRBV9 and TRBJ2-2; tentatively, D is TRBD2 (6 bases). Germline CDR1 and CDR2: SGDLS and YYNGEE. The CDR3 length is 17 residues. Trimming shortened V by 4 bases and J by 3 bases, and 19 bases separated the two germline ends. The CDR3 is CASSLIPGVLDTGELFF. The CDR3 DNA sequence: TGTGCCAGCAGCCTTATTCCGGGAGTATTGGACACCGGGGAGCTGTTTTTT.

The chain recombines TRBV7-9 with TRBJ2-1, with D maybe TRBD2 (5 bases). V was shortened by 10 bases and J by 0 bases, with 7 bases between the two germline ends. The CDR3 has 12 amino acids. CDR1 SEHNR and CDR2 FQNEAQ come from the germline V gene (reference sequence). Here the CDR3 DNA reads TGTGCCATCGGGGACTCCTACAATGAGCAGTTCTTC. This encodes CAIGDSYNEQFF.

The sample holds one count of this clone. V gene TRBV6-1 combines with J gene TRBJ2-7; weak D call: TRBD1 (5 bases). The CDR3 contains 13 residues. The V and J ends lost 6 bases and 1 base respectively, with 10 bases between them. Germline CDR1 and CDR2: MNHNS and SASEGT. The CDR3 sequence is CASRWGRSYEQYF. CDR3 DNA: TGTGCCAGCAGATGGGGCAGATCCTACGAGCAGTACTTC.

This chain connects TRBV5-4 to TRBJ2-7, with D perhaps matching TRBD1 (6 bases). This CDR3 comprises 13 residues. The V gene's germline CDR1 is SGHNT and CDR2 YYREEE (reference sequence). Trimming stripped 4 bases from V and 1 base from J, with 9 bases between. The CDR3 loop is CASSHRESYEQYF. The DNA of the CDR3 is TGTGCCAGCAGCCACAGGGAATCCTACGAGCAGTACTTC.

The chain carries TRBV9 and TRBJ1-2; D might be TRBD1 (5 bases). CDR1 SGDLS and CDR2 YYNGEE come from the germline V gene. The CDR3 covers 14 residues. V was shortened by 3 bases and J by 4 bases, with 13 bases between the two germline ends. The CDR3 nucleotides are TGTGCCAGCAGCGGGAGGGACGTTACCTATGGCTACACCTTC. Translating gives CASSGRDVTYGYTF.

V gene TRBV9 combines with J gene TRBJ2-7, with 9 bases matching TRBD2. J gave up 1 base and V 3 bases, and 5 bases lay outside the gene matches. Germline CDR1 is SGDLS and CDR2 is YYNGEE. This CDR3 contains 15 residues. The CDR3 sequence: CASSGREGSSYEQYF. CDR3 in DNA: TGTGCCAGCAGCGGGCGGGAGGGCTCATCCTACGAGCAGTACTTC.

This chain uses TRBV25-1 with TRBJ2-7; TRBD2 agrees at 8 bases. Trimming removed 7 bases from V and 6 bases from J; junction bases left unmatched: 14. The germline V gene has CDR1 MGHDK and CDR2 SYGVNS. This CDR3 is built from 15 residues. The CDR3 loop is CASTSAGALFAEQYF. CDR3 nucleotides: TGTGCCAGCACCTCAGCGGGGGCCCTCTTCGCCGAGCAGTACTTC.

V usage is TRBV4-1 and J usage is TRBJ2-7, with 10 nucleotides matching TRBD2. Germline CDR1 reads MGHRA; CDR2 reads YSYEKL. V was pared by 0 bases and J by 7 bases, with 6 bases of the junction left unmatched. The CDR3 totals 15 residues. CDR3 in DNA: TGCGCCAGCAGCCAAGAGCTAGCGGGAGCCGGGGAGCAGTACTTC. Translation: CASSQELAGAGEQYF.

The chain employs TRBV13 and TRBJ2-1, with D unresolved. CDR3 length equals 14 residues. The V end lost 4 bases, the J end lost 9 bases, and 16 bases lay between the germline ends. The V gene's germline CDR1 is PRHDT and CDR2 FYEKMQ (reference sequence). This CDR3 reads CASSYRPIGGEQFF. In DNA, the CDR3 is TGTGCCAGCAGCTACCGGCCCATCGGCGGTGAGCAGTTCTTC.

The V call is TRBV14, the J call TRBJ2-2, with 8 bases matching TRBD2. The CDR3 loop spans 13 amino acids. The ends lost 5 bases at V and 9 bases at J; junction bases unmatched: 5. The germline gives CDR1 SGHDN, CDR2 FVKESK. CDR3 in DNA: TGTGCCAGCAGCGGTAGCGGGGTGAGGGAGCTGTTTTTT. Amino acid sequence: CASSGSGVRELFF. The complete variable domain, with remaining parts taken from reference TRBV14 and TRBJ2-2, reads EAGVTQFPSHSVIEKGQTVTLRCDPISGHDNLYWYRRVMGKEIKFLLHFVKESKQDESGMPNNRFLAERTGGTYSTLKVQPAELEDSGVYFCASSGSGVRELFFGEGSRLTVL.

CDR3 residues: CASVSPTYEQYF. The CDR3 region has the DNA TGTGCCAGCGTTAGTCCGACCTACGAGCAGTACTTC. V is TRBV28 and J is TRBJ2-7, with unresolved D. Germline CDR1 and CDR2: MDHEN and SYDVKM. V lost 8 bases to trimming and J lost 2 bases, with 10 bases between them. The CDR3 is 12 amino acids.

V is TRBV7-9 and J is TRBJ1-2; D perhaps matches TRBD1 (5 bases). The CDR3 runs to 15 residues. The V and J ends lost 4 bases and 6 bases respectively, with 18 bases between them. Germline CDR1 and CDR2: SEHNR and FQNEAQ (reference sequence). CDR3 protein: CASSSLRLGGNGYTF. The CDR3, as DNA: TGTGCCAGCAGCTCGTTACGCCTCGGGGGGAATGGCTACACCTTC.

J is TRBJ2-5 and V is TRBV5-4; 10 bases agree with TRBD2. J gave up 2 bases and V 3 bases, and 4 bases lay outside the gene matches. CDR1 and CDR2 from the germline V gene are SGHNT and YYREEE (reference sequence). This CDR3 has 15 amino acids. This CDR3 reads CASSSLAGTQETQYF. For the CDR3, the DNA is TGTGCCAGCAGCTCACTAGCGGGGACTCAAGAGACCCAGTACTTC.